A single TCR beta chain is shown here with its context. The antigen remains undetermined. The data were obtained in a study of vaccination effects on CD4 cells after COVID-19. Across the whole study: Two doses of either BNT162b2 or mRNA-1273 were given to each participant.

Viral peptide pools were used in the ViraFEST assay to expand antigen-specific CD4+ T cells, and sequencing came afterward. When around 9 days of culture had elapsed, CD4+ T cells were isolated. Having tested negative for nucleocapsid antibodies, the vaccine recipients showed no prior SARS-CoV-2 infection. IL-2 medium was substituted for half the medium on days 3 and 7. The V gene end was trimmed by 3 bases and the J gene end by 1 base; junction bases not matched to a gene: 2. This CDR3 is built from 15 residues. CDR1 and CDR2 (germline): SGHDT, YYEEEE. This table comes from immunoSEQ multiplex PCR, and its TCRdb copy is limited to in-frame clones, with some not included. The sample has roughly 30,000 clones; approximately 73% are singletons.

The chain couples TRBV5-6 to TRBJ2-2; 8 nucleotides match TRBD1. The clonotype comes from a human donor who received a COVID-19 vaccine. Sequenced material: CD4+ T cells from PBMCs cultured with HCoV-OC43 spike peptides, taken before COVID-19 vaccination. Stated subset: HCoV-OC43 spike overlapping peptide pool stimulation. This CDR3 is CASSWDRRNTGELFF. The DNA of the CDR3 is TGTGCCAGCAGCTGGGACAGGAGGAACACCGGGGAGCTGTTTTTT.